This TCR beta chain was found in a study of PD-1 blockade in classical Hodgkin lymphoma. Relapse was seen in all patients after autologous stem cell transplantation, and brentuximab vedotin exposure was variable. Generated by immunoSEQ multiplex PCR, the TCRdb table keeps only in-frame clones and is missing some. The table includes over 15,000 clones, 82% detected once. Study observations and caveats: Relapsed/refractory patients reportedly had lower baseline diversity than newly diagnosed patients. TCR diversity in CD4+, not CD8+, cells rose significantly by C4D1.

Trimming cost V 0 bases and J 5 bases; bases outside gene matches: 10. The CDR3 consists of 17 residues. Per germline, CDR1 SGHAT and CDR2 FQNNGV. Regarding this clone: The antigen remains undetermined.

This chain links TRBV11-2 with TRBJ1-1, with 9 bases fitting TRBD1. The sample was peripheral blood mononuclear cells (PBMCs), taken before the second cycle of nivolumab. This clonotype originated in a human donor with classical Hodgkin lymphoma. CDR3 region: CASSLDPTGGGGTEAFF. The CDR3 DNA reads as TGTGCCAGCAGCTTAGACCCCACAGGGGGCGGTGGAACTGAAGCTTTCTTT.